The 3 T cell receptor beta chains given below trace back to one sample, sequenced in a study of blood T cell repertoires in COVID-19. Produced via immunoSEQ multiplex PCR; TCRdb's table is partial and in-frame only. The profile shows under 130,000 clones, over 75% of them singletons. The source material was peripheral blood. The source of these receptors is a woman aged 80 or older with acute or convalescent COVID-19.

This chain joins TRBV2 and TRBJ1-2; no firm D call. CDR1 is SNHLY and CDR2 is FYNNEI in the germline V gene. Trimming removed 6 bases from V and 6 bases from J, with 8 bases in between. The CDR3 runs 11 residues. The CDR3 loop is CASRRLDGYTF. Here the CDR3 DNA reads TGTGCCAGCAGACGGTTGGATGGCTACACCTTC.

The gene calls are TRBV30 and TRBJ1-1; 10 bases match TRBD1. Trimming at V came to 3 bases and at J to 9 bases, leaving 10 bases not matched to a gene. This CDR3 comprises 14 residues. The germline V gene has CDR1 GTSNPN and CDR2 SVGIG (reference sequence). CDR3: CAWSPQTDRGKAFF. The CDR3, as DNA: TGTGCCTGGAGCCCCCAGACGGACAGGGGGAAAGCTTTCTTT.

This chain connects TRBV5-4 to TRBJ2-7, with 7 bases identical to TRBD1. This CDR3 region has 15 residues. Germline CDR1 and CDR2: SGHNT and YYREEE (reference sequence). Trimming cost V 4 bases and J 2 bases; bases outside gene matches: 9. CDR3 residues: CASSPGTEKTYEQYF. In nucleotides, the CDR3 is TGTGCCAGCAGCCCCGGGACAGAAAAAACCTACGAGCAGTACTTC.